This T cell receptor beta chain came from a study of T cell repertoires in cytomegalovirus infection. Study as a whole: Public signatures in TCR beta pointed to CMV infection and matching HLA type. Overall study findings and caveats: CMV-specific TCR beta clonotypes restricted by HLA-C dominated the ex vivo response.

This clonotype was seen once. The antigen remains unidentified. This likely comes from a read error, as the CDR3 has no conserved phenylalanine or tryptophan at its end. TCRdb processed the reads anew with MiXCR; each CDR3 protein has one entry. The sample lists about 830,000 distinct CDR3 sequences; around a third were seen once. The TCR sequence derives from a human donor in good health (CMV status not recorded). Some clones in this sample may be carry-over from other donors' samples. The source material was cultured CD8+ T cells from PBMCs, sampled from culture after CMV antigen stimulation.

The CDR3 sequence: CASSQEPLAAYNEQFL. The CDR3 nucleotides are TGCGCCAGCAGCCAAGAGCCACTAGCGGCCTACAATGAGCAGTTCCTC. This chain uses TRBV4-3 with TRBJ2-1; 8 bases map to TRBD2. Germline V gives CDR1 LGHNA, CDR2 YSLEER. The length of the CDR3 is 16 residues. J lost 2 bases, V lost 0 bases, and 3 bases had no gene match.